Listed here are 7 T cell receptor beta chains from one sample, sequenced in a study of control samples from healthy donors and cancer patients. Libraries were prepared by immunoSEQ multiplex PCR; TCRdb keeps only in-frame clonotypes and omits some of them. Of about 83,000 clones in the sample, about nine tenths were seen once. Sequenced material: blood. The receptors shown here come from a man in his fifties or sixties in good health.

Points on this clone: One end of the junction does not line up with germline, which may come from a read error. The CDR3 here is CASSAETGVF. CDR3 bases: TGTGCCAGCAGCGCCGAAACAGGGGTTTTT. V and J are TRBV9 and TRBJ1-1, with TRBD1 identical over 7 bases. Germline-derived CDR1 and CDR2 are SGDLS and YYNGEE. This CDR3 is built from 10 residues.

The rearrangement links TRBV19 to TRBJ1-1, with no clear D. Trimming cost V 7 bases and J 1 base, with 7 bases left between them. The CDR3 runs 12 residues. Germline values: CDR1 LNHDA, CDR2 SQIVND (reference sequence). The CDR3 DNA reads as TGTGCCAGTATAAGGCGGAACACTGAAGCTTTCTTT. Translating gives CASIRRNTEAFF.

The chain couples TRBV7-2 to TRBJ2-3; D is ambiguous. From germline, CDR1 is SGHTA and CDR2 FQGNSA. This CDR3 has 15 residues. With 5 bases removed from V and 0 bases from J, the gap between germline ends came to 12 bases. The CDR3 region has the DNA TGTGCCAGCAGCCCGAGCGTTGTTAGCACAGATACGCAGTATTTT. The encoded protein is CASSPSVVSTDTQYF.

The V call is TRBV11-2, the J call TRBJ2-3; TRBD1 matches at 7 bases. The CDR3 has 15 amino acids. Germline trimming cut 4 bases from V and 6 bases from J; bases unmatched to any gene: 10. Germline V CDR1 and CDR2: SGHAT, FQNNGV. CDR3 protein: CASSSFEGARDTQYF. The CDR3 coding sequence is TGTGCCAGCAGCTCCTTTGAGGGGGCCAGGGATACGCAGTATTTT.

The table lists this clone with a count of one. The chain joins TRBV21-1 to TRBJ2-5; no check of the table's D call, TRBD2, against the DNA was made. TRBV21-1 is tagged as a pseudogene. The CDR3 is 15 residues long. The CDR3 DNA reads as TGTGCCAGCAGCGCGGGACTAGCGAGCCAAGAGACCCAGTACTTC. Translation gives CASSAGLASQETQYF.

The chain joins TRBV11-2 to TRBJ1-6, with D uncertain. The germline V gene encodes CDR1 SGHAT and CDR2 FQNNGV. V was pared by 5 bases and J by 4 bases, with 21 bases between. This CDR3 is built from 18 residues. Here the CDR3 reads CASSTRGWAAEYNSPLHF. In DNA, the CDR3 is TGTGCCAGCAGCACTCGAGGATGGGCAGCCGAATATAATTCACCCCTCCACTTT. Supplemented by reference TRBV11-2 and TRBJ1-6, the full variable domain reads EAGVAQSPRYKIIEKRQSVAFWCNPISGHATLYWYQQILGQGPKLLIQFQNNGVVDDSQLPKDRFSAERLKGVDSTLKIQPAKLEDSAVYLCASSTRGWAAEYNSPLHFGNGTRLTVT.

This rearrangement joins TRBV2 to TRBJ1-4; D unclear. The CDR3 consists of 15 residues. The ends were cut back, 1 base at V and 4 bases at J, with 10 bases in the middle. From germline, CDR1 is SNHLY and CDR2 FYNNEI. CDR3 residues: CASSEEGGGNEKLFF. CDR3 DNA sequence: TGTGCCAGCAGTGAAGAAGGAGGCGGTAATGAAAAACTGTTTTTT.